The T cell receptor (beta chain) under discussion was sequenced for a study of blood T cell repertoires in COVID-19. The CDR3 runs 14 residues. V dropped 5 bases and J dropped 7; count of bases not matched to a gene: 3. In germline, CDR1 is SNHLY, CDR2 FYNNEI. Authors' analysis steps: Amplifying reference gene primers gave estimates of nucleated cell counts. The repertoire was sequenced with immunoSEQ multiplex PCR; TCRdb's copy has only in-frame clones and lacks some. V and J calls and clone size are copied from that table; D and trimming were computed from the DNA. The sample has more than 45,000 clones; 75% to 90% are singletons.

The J gene is TRBJ2-2, the V gene TRBV2; 11 bases are a match to TRBD1. The receptor was isolated from a human donor in a cohort sampled during active COVID-19. The sequencing input was peripheral blood. The CDR3 loop is CASSRGTGGGELFF. CDR3 bases: TGTGCCAGCAGTAGGGGGACAGGGGGCGGGGAGCTGTTTTTT.